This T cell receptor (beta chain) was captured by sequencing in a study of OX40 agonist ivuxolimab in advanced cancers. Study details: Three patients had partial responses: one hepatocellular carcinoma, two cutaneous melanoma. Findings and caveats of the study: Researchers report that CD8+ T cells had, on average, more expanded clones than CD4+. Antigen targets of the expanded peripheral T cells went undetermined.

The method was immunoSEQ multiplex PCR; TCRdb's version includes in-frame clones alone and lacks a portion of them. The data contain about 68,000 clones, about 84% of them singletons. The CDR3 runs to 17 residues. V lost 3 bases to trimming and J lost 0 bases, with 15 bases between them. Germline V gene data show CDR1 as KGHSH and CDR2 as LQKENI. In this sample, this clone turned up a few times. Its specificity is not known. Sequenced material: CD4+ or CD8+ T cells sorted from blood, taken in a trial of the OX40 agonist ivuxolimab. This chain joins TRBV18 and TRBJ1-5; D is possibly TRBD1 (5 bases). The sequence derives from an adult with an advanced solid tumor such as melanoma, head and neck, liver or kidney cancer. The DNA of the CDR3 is TGTGCCAGCTCACCCTACGGTGGGACCTATAGCAATCAGCCCCAGCATTTT. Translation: CASSPYGGTYSNQPQHF.